The 3 T cell receptor beta chains below were found in one sample sequenced in a study of cytomegalovirus exposure and HLA in healthy donors. Both 60 Vbeta primers and 13 Jbeta primers went into the PCR. Sequencing used immunoSEQ multiplex PCR; TCRdb keeps in-frame clones, though not all of them. The table has some 170,000 clones, over 70% seen once. Input material: PBMCs. The receptors shown here come from a man aged 30 to 45 in good health and CMV-seronegative.

This clone showed up just a few times. The chain employs TRBV7-2 and TRBJ1-3; the D gene is possibly TRBD1 (5 bases). Trimming took off 3 bases at V and 4 bases at J, with 13 bases between the two ends. The germline gives CDR1 SGHTA, CDR2 FQGNSA. The CDR3 sequence is 15 residues long. CDR3 sequence: CASSFQGGAGNTIYF. Written as DNA, the CDR3 is TGTGCCAGCAGCTTTCAAGGTGGGGCAGGAAACACCATATATTTT.

This clone came up a few times. The rearrangement links TRBV10-1 to TRBJ1-1, with D unresolved. Per the germline V gene, CDR1 is WNHNN and CDR2 is SYGVQD (reference sequence). V gave up 2 bases and J gave up 5 bases, with 9 bases separating them. The CDR3 has 13 amino acids. Here the CDR3 reads CASSEEGGTEAFF. The CDR3 DNA reads TGCGCCAGCAGTGAGGAGGGTGGGACTGAAGCTTTCTTT.

The V and J genes are TRBV7-9 and TRBJ1-4, with D perhaps matching TRBD1 (5 bases). The CDR3 covers 15 residues. V was shortened by 5 bases and J by 8 bases, with 18 bases between the two germline ends. Germline CDR1 SEHNR, CDR2 FQNEAQ (reference sequence). The DNA for the CDR3 is TGTGCCAGCAGCGGAGGGGCTATCATCGGAGAAAAACTGTTTTTT. This sequence encodes CASSGGAIIGEKLFF. The whole variable domain, filled in from reference TRBV7-9 and TRBJ1-4, reads DTGVSQNPRHKITKRGQNVTFRCDPISEHNRLYWYRQTLGQGPEFLTYFQNEAQLEKSRLLSDRFSAERPKGSFSTLEIQRTEQGDSAMYLCASSGGAIIGEKLFFGSGTQLSVL.